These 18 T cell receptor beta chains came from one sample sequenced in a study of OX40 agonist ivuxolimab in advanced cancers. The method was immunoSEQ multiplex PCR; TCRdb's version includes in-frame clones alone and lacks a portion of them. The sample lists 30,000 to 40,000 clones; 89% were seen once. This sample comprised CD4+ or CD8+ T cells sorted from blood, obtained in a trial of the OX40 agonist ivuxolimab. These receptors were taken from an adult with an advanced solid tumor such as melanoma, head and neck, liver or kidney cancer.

In DNA, the CDR3 is TGTGCCAGTAGTAGAGGGGCGAACGAGCAGTACTTC. It is translated as CASSRGANEQYF. This chain joins TRBV19 and TRBJ2-7; either TRBD1 or TRBD2 may fit D (5 bases each). The CDR3 runs 12 residues. Germline V gives CDR1 LNHDA, CDR2 SQIVND (reference sequence). V was trimmed by 4 bases and J by 5 bases, leaving 9 bases between them.

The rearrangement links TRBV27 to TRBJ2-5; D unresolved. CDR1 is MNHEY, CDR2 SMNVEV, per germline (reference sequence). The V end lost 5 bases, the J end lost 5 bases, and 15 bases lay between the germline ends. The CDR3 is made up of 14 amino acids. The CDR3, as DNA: TGTGCCAGCAGTCCACGATTCCCCGGGGAGACCCAGTACTTC. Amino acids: CASSPRFPGETQYF.

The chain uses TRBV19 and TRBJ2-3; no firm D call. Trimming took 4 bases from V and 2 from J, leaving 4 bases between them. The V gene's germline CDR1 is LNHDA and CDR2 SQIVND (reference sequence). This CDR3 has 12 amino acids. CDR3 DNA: TGTGCCAGTAGTACGATCACAGATACGCAGTATTTT. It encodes CASSTITDTQYF.

CDR3 DNA: TGTGCCAGCAGCGTCCAGGGCAACTTATTTTACGAGCAGTACTTC. Protein: CASSVQGNLFYEQYF. J is TRBJ2-7 and V is TRBV5-5; D perhaps matches TRBD1 (5 bases). The length of the CDR3 is 15 residues. Germline assignment: CDR1 SGHKS and CDR2 YYEKEE (reference sequence). V was shortened by 4 bases and J by 4 bases, with 18 bases between the two germline ends.

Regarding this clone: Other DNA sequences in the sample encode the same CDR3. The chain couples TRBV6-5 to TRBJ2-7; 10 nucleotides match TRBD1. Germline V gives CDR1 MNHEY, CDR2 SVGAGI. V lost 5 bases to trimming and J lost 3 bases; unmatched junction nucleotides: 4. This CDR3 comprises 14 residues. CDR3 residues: CASSLRTGGYEQYF. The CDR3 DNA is TGTGCCAGCAGTCTCCGGACAGGGGGCTACGAGCAGTACTTC.

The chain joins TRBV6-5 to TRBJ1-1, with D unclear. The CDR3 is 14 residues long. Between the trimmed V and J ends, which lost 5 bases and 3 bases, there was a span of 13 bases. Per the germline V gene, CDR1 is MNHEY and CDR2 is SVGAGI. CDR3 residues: CASSIYGPDTEAFF. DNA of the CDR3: TGTGCCAGCAGTATCTATGGACCAGACACTGAAGCTTTCTTT.

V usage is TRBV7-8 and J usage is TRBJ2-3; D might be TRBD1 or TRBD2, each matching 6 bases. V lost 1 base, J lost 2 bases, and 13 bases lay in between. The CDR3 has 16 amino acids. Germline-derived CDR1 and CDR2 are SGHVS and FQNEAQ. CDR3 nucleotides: TGTGCCAGCAGCTTAGAGGGGGGCTACGACACAGATACGCAGTATTTT. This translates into CASSLEGGYDTDTQYF.

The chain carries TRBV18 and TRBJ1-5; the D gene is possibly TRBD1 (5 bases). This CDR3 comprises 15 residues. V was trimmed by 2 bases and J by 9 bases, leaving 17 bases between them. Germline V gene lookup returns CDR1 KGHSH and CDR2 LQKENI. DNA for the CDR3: TGTGCCAGCTCACCATCAGGGACGGGTGCATGGCCCCAGCATTTT. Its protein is CASSPSGTGAWPQHF.

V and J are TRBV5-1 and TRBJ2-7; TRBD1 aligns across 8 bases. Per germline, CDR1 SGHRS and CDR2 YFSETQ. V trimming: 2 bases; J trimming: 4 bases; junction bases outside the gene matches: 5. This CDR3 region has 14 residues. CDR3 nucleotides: TGCGCCAGCAGCTTTTCAGGGGGCGGATACGAGCAGTACTTC. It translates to CASSFSGGGYEQYF. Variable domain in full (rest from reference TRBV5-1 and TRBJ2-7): KAGVTQTPRYLIKTRGQQVTLSCSPISGHRSVSWYQQTPGQGLQFLFEYFSETQRNKGNFPGRFSGRQFSNSRSEMNVSTLELGDSALYLCASSFSGGGYEQYFGPGTRLTVT.

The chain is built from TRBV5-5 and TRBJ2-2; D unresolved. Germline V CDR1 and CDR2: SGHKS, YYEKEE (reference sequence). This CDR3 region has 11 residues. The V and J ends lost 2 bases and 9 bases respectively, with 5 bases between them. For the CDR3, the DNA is TGTGCCAGCAGCTTCAACCGGGAGCTGTTTTTT. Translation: CASSFNRELFF.

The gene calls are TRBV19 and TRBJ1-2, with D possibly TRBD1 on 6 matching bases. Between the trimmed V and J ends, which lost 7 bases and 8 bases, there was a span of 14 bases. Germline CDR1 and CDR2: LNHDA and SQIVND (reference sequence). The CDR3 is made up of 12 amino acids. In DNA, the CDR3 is TGTGCCAGTAACACAGGGTGGGAGGGCTACACCTTC. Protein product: CASNTGWEGYTF.

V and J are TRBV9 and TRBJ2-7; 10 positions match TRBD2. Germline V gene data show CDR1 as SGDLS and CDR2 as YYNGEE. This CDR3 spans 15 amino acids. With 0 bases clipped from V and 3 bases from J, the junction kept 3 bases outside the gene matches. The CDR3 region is CASSVGSGRGYEQYF. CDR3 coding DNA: TGTGCCAGCAGCGTAGGAAGCGGGAGGGGCTACGAGCAGTACTTC.

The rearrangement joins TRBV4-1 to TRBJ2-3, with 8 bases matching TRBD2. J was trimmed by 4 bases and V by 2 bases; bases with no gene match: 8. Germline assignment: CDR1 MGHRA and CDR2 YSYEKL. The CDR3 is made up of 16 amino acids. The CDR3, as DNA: TGCGCCAGCAGCCAATTATTAGCGGGGAGGGCAGATACGCAGTATTTT. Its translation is CASSQLLAGRADTQYF.

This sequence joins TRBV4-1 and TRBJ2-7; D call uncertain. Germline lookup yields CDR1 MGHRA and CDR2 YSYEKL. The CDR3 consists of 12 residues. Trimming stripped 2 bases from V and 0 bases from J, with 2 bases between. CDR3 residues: CASSQNSYEQYF. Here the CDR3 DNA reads TGCGCCAGCAGCCAAAACTCCTACGAGCAGTACTTC.

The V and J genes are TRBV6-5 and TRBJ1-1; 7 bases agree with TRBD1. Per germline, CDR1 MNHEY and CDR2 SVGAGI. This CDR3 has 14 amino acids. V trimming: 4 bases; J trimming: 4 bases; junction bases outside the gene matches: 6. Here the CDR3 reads CASSLGGPSTEAFF. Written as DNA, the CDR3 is TGTGCCAGCAGTTTAGGGGGCCCGAGCACTGAAGCTTTCTTT.

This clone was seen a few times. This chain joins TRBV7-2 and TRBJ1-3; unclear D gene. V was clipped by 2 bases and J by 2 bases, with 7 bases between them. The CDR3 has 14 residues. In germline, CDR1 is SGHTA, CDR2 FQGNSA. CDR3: CASSLWETGNTIYF. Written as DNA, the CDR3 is TGTGCCAGCAGCTTATGGGAGACTGGAAACACCATATATTTT.

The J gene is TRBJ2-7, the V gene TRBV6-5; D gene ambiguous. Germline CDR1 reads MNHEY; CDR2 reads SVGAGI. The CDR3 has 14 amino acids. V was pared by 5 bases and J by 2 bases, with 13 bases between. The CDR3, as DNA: TGTGCCAGCAGTCCCGAGGTAGACACCTACGAGCAGTACTTC. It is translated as CASSPEVDTYEQYF.

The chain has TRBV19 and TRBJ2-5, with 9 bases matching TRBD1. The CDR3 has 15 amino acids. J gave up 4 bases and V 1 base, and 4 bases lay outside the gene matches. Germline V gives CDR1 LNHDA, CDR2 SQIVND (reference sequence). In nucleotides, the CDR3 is TGTGCCAGTAGTATAGGACAGGGGGAGGGAGAGACCCAGTACTTC. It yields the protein CASSIGQGEGETQYF.